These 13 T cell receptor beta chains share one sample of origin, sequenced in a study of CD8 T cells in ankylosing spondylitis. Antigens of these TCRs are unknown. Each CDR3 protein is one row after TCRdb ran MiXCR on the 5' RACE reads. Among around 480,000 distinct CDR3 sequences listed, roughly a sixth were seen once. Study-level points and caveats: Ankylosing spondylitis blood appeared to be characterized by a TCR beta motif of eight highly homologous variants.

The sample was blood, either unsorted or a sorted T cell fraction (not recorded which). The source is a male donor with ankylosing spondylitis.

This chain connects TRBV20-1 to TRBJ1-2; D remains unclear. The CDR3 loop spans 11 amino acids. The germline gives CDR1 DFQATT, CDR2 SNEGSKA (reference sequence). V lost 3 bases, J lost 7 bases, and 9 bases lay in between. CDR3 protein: CSASPGSGYTF. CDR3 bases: TGCAGTGCTAGTCCGGGTAGTGGCTACACCTTC.

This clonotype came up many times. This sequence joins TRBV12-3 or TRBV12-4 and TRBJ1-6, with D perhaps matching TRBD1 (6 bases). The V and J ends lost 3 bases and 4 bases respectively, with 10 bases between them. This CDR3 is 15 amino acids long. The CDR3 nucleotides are TGTGCCAGCAGTTTTCGGGACACGTATAATTCACCCCTCCACTTT. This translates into CASSFRDTYNSPLHF.

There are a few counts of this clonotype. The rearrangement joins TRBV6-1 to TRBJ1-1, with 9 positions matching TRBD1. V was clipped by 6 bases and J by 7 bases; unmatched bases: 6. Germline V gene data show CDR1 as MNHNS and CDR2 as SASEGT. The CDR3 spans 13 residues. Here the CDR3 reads CASRVQGASEAFF. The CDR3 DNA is TGTGCCAGCAGAGTACAGGGGGCTAGTGAAGCTTTCTTT.

CDR3 nucleotides: TGCGCCAGCAGCTTGGCGGCCCCGCAAGATACGGCTTTCTTT. It yields the protein CASSLAAPQDTAFF. The chain links TRBV5-1 to TRBJ1-1; D unclear. The germline gives CDR1 SGHRS, CDR2 YFSETQ. CDR3 size: 14 residues. The V gene lost 0 bases and the J gene lost 11 bases, with 17 bases spanning the gap.

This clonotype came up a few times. CDR3 amino acids: CASSLLYGEKLFF. The CDR3, as DNA: TGTGCCAGCAGCCTACTCTATGGTGAAAAACTGTTTTTT. The V and J genes are TRBV3-1 and TRBJ1-4; D remains ambiguous. The V gene's germline CDR1 is LGHDT and CDR2 YNNKEL (reference sequence). The V gene lost 4 bases and the J gene lost 7 bases, with 10 bases spanning the gap. The CDR3 consists of 13 residues.

CDR3 nucleotides: TGTGCCAGCAGCTCCACTTCGGGATCCGGCCAGCCCCAGCATTTT. This codes for CASSSTSGSGQPQHF. This chain joins TRBV7-2 and TRBJ1-5; D call uncertain. V was shortened by 4 bases and J by 7 bases, with 17 bases between the two germline ends. The CDR3 spans 15 residues. Germline lookup yields CDR1 SGHTA and CDR2 FQGNSA.

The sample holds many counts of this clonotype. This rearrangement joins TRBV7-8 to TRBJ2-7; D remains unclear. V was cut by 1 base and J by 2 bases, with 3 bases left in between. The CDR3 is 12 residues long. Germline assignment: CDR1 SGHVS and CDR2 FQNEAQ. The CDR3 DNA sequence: TGTGCCAGCAGCTTAGATACCTACGAGCAGTACTTC. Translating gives CASSLDTYEQYF.

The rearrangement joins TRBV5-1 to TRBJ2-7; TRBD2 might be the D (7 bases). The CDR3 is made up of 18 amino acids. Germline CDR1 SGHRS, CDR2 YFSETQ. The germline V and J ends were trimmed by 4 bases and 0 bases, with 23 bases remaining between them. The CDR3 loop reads CASSPDLGGGGRSYEQYF. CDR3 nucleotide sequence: TGCGCCAGCAGCCCAGACTTGGGGGGGGGCGGCCGCTCCTACGAGCAGTACTTC.

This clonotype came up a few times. This CDR3 is CASSTRTGRAYNEQFF. In DNA, the CDR3 is TGCGCCAGCAGCACACGGACAGGGAGGGCCTACAATGAGCAGTTCTTC. The J gene is TRBJ2-1, the V gene TRBV5-1; the D gene is possibly TRBD1 (8 bases). Germline-derived CDR1 and CDR2 are SGHRS and YFSETQ. The CDR3 has 16 residues. With 4 bases removed from V and 2 bases from J, the gap between germline ends came to 16 bases.

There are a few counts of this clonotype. CDR3: CASSYSGGRRETQYF. Written as DNA, the CDR3 is TGTGCCAGCAGTTACTCTGGGGGGCGCAGGGAGACCCAGTACTTC. J is TRBJ2-5 and V is TRBV6-5; the D gene could be TRBD1 or TRBD2 (6 bases each). The CDR3 is 15 amino acids. The ends were cut back, 0 bases at V and 5 bases at J, with 13 bases in the middle. Germline values: CDR1 MNHEY, CDR2 SVGAGI.

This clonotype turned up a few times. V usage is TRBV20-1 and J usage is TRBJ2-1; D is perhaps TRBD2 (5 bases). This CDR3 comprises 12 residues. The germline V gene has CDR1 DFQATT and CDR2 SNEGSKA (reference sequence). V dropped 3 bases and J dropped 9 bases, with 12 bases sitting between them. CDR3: CSASRGNGEQFF. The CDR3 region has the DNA TGCAGTGCTAGCCGGGGAAATGGTGAGCAGTTCTTC.

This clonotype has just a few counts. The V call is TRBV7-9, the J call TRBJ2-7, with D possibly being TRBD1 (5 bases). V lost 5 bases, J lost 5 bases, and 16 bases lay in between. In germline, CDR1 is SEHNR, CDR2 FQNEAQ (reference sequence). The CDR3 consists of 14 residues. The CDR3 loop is CASSPRNLGDEQYF. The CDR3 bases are TGTGCCAGCAGCCCAAGGAATCTAGGGGACGAGCAGTACTTC.

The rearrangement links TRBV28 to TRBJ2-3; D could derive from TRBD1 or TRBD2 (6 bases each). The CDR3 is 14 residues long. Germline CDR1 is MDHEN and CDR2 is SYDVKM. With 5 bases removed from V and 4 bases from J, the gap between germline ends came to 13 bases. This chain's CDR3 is CASSKGGGADTQYF. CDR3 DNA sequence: TGTGCCAGCAGTAAGGGGGGAGGCGCAGATACGCAGTATTTT.